These 21 T cell receptor beta chains originate from one sample sequenced in a study of monozygotic twins with inflammatory bowel disease. TCRdb re-called the 5' RACE reads; one entry per CDR3 protein, DNA not given. The ten top clones account for 2% to 2.5%, within a sample of more than 350,000 distinct CDR3 sequences. Specimen: blood. These receptors were taken from a human donor with ulcerative colitis or Crohn's disease, or a healthy co-twin of an affected twin (not recorded which).

The V gene is TRBV5-1, the J gene TRBJ2-1. The CDR3 is 14 residues long. Looked up from germline, CDR1 is SGHRS and CDR2 is YFSETQ. The CDR3 is CASSLPLGSNEQFF.

The chain couples TRBV24-1 to TRBJ2-5; TCRdb's assignment of TRBD1 cannot be checked, as there is no DNA. The CDR3 is made up of 15 amino acids. Per germline, CDR1 KGHDR and CDR2 SFDVKD. CDR3 residues: CATSDPQGAGETQYF.

CDR3 loop: CASSLEGLSYEQYF. The J gene is TRBJ2-7, the V gene TRBV5-5; TCRdb indicates TRBD2, and absent DNA this call remains unverified. This CDR3 has 14 amino acids. CDR1 and CDR2 (germline): SGHKS, YYEKEE (reference sequence).

The chain has TRBV29-1 and TRBJ1-1; TCRdb's D call, TRBD1, is unchecked because there is no DNA. The CDR3 runs to 13 residues. Germline CDR1 reads SQVTM; CDR2 reads ANQGSEA. The CDR3: CSVVAGAGSEAFF.

The chain employs TRBV5-1 and TRBJ2-4; TCRdb proposes TRBD1, but this gene call is untestable without DNA. This CDR3 spans 16 amino acids. The germline V gene has CDR1 SGHRS and CDR2 YFSETQ. CDR3 protein: CASSFVAGVAKNIQYF.

J is TRBJ2-7 and V is TRBV4-1; TCRdb picks TRBD1, but there is no DNA to check that call. This CDR3 is 15 amino acids long. The germline gives CDR1 MGHRA, CDR2 YSYEKL. CDR3 protein: CASSQGGTVSYEQYF.

The J gene is TRBJ1-5, the V gene TRBV12-3 or TRBV12-4; the TCRdb call, TRBD1, lacks DNA for checking. CDR3 length equals 14 residues. Here the CDR3 reads CASSLSGGNQPQHF.

The chain uses TRBV27 and TRBJ1-1; the TCRdb call, TRBD1, lacks DNA for checking. Germline CDR1 MNHEY, CDR2 SMNVEV (reference sequence). The length of the CDR3 is 16 residues. The CDR3 is CATLISPTGGGTEAFF.

The chain is built from TRBV5-1 and TRBJ2-1; the D gene TCRdb calls, TRBD2, cannot be checked with no DNA. Germline loops: CDR1 SGHRS, CDR2 YFSETQ. The CDR3 spans 14 residues. CDR3 sequence reads: CASSRYVGGDEQFF.

V and J are TRBV12-3 or TRBV12-4 and TRBJ2-2; absent DNA, TCRdb's TRBD1 call cannot be checked. The length of the CDR3 is 16 residues. The chain's CDR3 is CASSFWQGATTGELFF.

The CDR3 loop reads CASSLAFGTGELFF. The V call is TRBV7-2, the J call TRBJ2-2. CDR3 size: 14 residues. CDR1 SGHTA and CDR2 FQGNSA come from the germline V gene.

The chain combines TRBV6-5 with TRBJ1-3; without DNA, the TCRdb call of TRBD1 cannot be checked. The CDR3 runs to 15 residues. Germline CDR1 is MNHEY and CDR2 is SVGAGI. CDR3 loop: CASSYSTGSGNTIYF.

The chain is built from TRBV20-1 and TRBJ1-6; absent DNA, TCRdb's TRBD1 call cannot be checked. CDR3 length: 14 amino acids. CDR1 and CDR2 from the germline V gene are DFQATT and SNEGSKA (reference sequence). The CDR3 loop is CSAREGAYNSPLHF.

CDR3 sequence: CSARIRKNTEAFF. This chain connects TRBV20-1 to TRBJ1-1. The CDR3 loop spans 13 amino acids. Germline V gene lookup returns CDR1 DFQATT and CDR2 SNEGSKA (reference sequence).

The chain combines TRBV12-3 or TRBV12-4 with TRBJ1-1. The CDR3 covers 13 residues. The CDR3 is CASSLHPNTEAFF.

The chain couples TRBV4-2 to TRBJ2-7; TCRdb picks TRBD2, but there is no DNA to check that call. There are 14 residues in the CDR3. Germline V gene lookup returns CDR1 LGHNA and CDR2 YNFKEQ. The CDR3 region is CASSEASGVYEQYF.

V and J are TRBV28 and TRBJ2-1; there is no DNA to check the TCRdb D call of TRBD2. The CDR3 is made up of 15 amino acids. Germline CDR1 MDHEN, CDR2 SYDVKM. CDR3 sequence: CASSFWRGIRDEQFF. Full variable domain (remainder filled in from reference TRBV28 and TRBJ2-1): DVKVTQSSRYLVKRTGEKVFLECVQDMDHENMFWYRQDPGLGLRLIYFSYDVKMKEKGDIPEGYSVSREKKERFSLILESASTNQTSMYLCASSFWRGIRDEQFFGPGTRLTVL.

This chain uses TRBV30 with TRBJ1-1; with no DNA, the TCRdb D assignment of TRBD1 cannot be verified. CDR3 length equals 13 residues. Germline V gene sequence: CDR1 GTSNPN, CDR2 SVGIG (reference sequence). The CDR3 spells CAWSPYRDTEAFF.

CDR3 in amino acids: CASSPSRGYNSPLHF. V and J are TRBV7-6 and TRBJ1-6. The CDR3 sequence is 15 residues long. Germline V gene sequence: CDR1 SGHVS, CDR2 FNYEAQ.

V gene TRBV3-1 combines with J gene TRBJ2-1; absent DNA, TCRdb's TRBD1 call cannot be checked. This CDR3 is 14 amino acids long. Germline CDR1 LGHDT, CDR2 YNNKEL (reference sequence). CDR3 sequence reads: CASSYRDPYNEQFF.

Here the CDR3 reads CSARDRAGLTYNEQFF. This chain uses TRBV20-1 with TRBJ2-1; no DNA is available, so the TRBD2 call from TCRdb remains unchecked. Germline V gene lookup returns CDR1 DFQATT and CDR2 SNEGSKA (reference sequence). This CDR3 has 16 residues.